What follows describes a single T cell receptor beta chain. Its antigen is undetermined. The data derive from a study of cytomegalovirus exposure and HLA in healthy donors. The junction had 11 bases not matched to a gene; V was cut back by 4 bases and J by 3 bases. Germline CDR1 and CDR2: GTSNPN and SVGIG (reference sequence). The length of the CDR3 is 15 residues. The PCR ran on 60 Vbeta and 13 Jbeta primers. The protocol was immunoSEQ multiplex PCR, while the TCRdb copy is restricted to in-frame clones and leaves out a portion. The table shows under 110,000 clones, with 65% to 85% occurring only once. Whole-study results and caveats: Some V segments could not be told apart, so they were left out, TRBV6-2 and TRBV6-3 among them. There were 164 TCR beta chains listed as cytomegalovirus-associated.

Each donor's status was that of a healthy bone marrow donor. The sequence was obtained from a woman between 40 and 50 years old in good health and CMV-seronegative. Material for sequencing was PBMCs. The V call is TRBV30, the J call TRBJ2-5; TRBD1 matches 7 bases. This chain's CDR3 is CAWTHGRQGKETQYF. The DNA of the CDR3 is TGTGCCTGGACCCATGGGAGACAGGGCAAAGAGACCCAGTACTTC.